What follows are 28 T cell receptor beta chains derived from one specimen sequenced in a study of control samples from healthy donors and cancer patients. Clones were read by immunoSEQ multiplex PCR, and TCRdb kept only the in-frame ones, dropping some. The table has 100,000 to 150,000 clones, around 90% seen once. Sequenced material: blood. Receptors were obtained from a man in his forties or fifties in good health.

The chain carries TRBV10-3 and TRBJ2-3, with D possibly being TRBD2 (7 bases). Germline V gene data show CDR1 as ENHRY and CDR2 as SYGVKD. This CDR3 spans 16 amino acids. Trimming took off 0 bases at V and 0 bases at J, with 10 bases between the two ends. CDR3: CAISESGGASTDTQYF. Here the CDR3 DNA reads TGTGCCATCAGTGAGTCAGGGGGGGCTAGCACAGATACGCAGTATTTT.

The V call is TRBV6-6, the J call TRBJ2-6, with 9 bases identical to TRBD1. Germline CDR1 MNHNY, CDR2 SVGAGI (reference sequence). With V trimmed by 5 bases and J by 0 bases, 8 bases remained unmatched. CDR3 length: 18 amino acids. The CDR3, as DNA: TGTGCCAGCAGTCTACGGACAGGGGAGAGCTCTGGGGCCAACGTCCTGACTTTC. Translating it yields CASSLRTGESSGANVLTF.

The chain uses TRBV10-3 and TRBJ1-2; D is undetermined. Germline V gene sequence: CDR1 ENHRY, CDR2 SYGVKD. The CDR3 consists of 13 residues. The V end was cut by 7 bases, the J end by 3 bases, with 12 bases between. The CDR3 sequence is CAITERADYGYTF. CDR3 DNA sequence: TGTGCCATCACCGAACGGGCGGACTATGGCTACACCTTC.

The CDR3 loop reads CSASYQGLAGYTF. The CDR3 nucleotides read TGCAGTGCTAGTTATCAGGGGTTGGCTGGCTACACCTTC. This sequence joins TRBV20-1 and TRBJ1-2; D is perhaps TRBD1 (6 bases). The V end lost 3 bases, the J end lost 7 bases, and 15 bases lay between the germline ends. Germline CDR1 reads DFQATT; CDR2 reads SNEGSKA (reference sequence). The CDR3 loop spans 13 amino acids.

V usage is TRBV6-5 and J usage is TRBJ2-6, with 7 bases lining up with TRBD1. This CDR3 is 15 amino acids long. V lost 6 bases, J lost 2 bases, and 4 bases stayed unmatched. In germline, CDR1 is MNHEY, CDR2 SVGAGI. The CDR3 region is CASRKGTAGANVLTF. The CDR3 region has the DNA TGTGCCAGCAGAAAGGGGACAGCTGGGGCCAACGTCCTGACTTTC.

The CDR3 DNA reads TGTGCCAGCAGCTTAGACTGGGAGCAAGAGACCCAGTACTTC. Amino acid sequence: CASSLDWEQETQYF. The chain couples TRBV11-1 to TRBJ2-5, with D possibly TRBD2 on 5 matching bases. The CDR3 covers 14 residues. Germline assignment: CDR1 SGHAT and CDR2 FQDESV (reference sequence). With 1 base removed from V and 2 bases from J, the gap between germline ends came to 8 bases.

J is TRBJ2-7 and V is TRBV27; 7 nucleotides agree with TRBD1. The CDR3 totals 15 residues. The J segment lost 2 bases and the V segment lost 4 bases, leaving 8 bases of the junction unmatched. Germline V CDR1 and CDR2: MNHEY, SMNVEV (reference sequence). Here the CDR3 reads CASSSQRQGPYEQYF. In DNA, the CDR3 is TGTGCCAGCAGTTCACAGAGACAGGGACCCTACGAGCAGTACTTC.

The V and J genes are TRBV2 and TRBJ2-5; TRBD2 might be the D (7 bases). Germline assignment: CDR1 SNHLY and CDR2 FYNNEI. The CDR3 is 14 amino acids. V was pared by 1 base and J by 4 bases, with 10 bases between. CDR3 protein: CASSEGGGGETQYF. DNA for the CDR3: TGTGCCAGCAGTGAAGGAGGGGGGGGAGAGACCCAGTACTTC.

The V call is TRBV6-1, the J call TRBJ1-6; D is uncertain. The ends were cut back, 0 bases at V and 0 bases at J, with 9 bases in the middle. The CDR3 runs 17 residues. CDR1 and CDR2 from the germline V gene are MNHNS and SASEGT. The CDR3 DNA follows: TGTGCCAGCAGTGAAGCAACTGTATACTCCTATAATTCACCCCTCCACTTT. Translating it yields CASSEATVYSYNSPLHF.

The rearrangement uses TRBV6-4 and TRBJ1-2, with 9 bases fitting TRBD1. Germline V gene sequence: CDR1 MRHNA, CDR2 SNTAGT. The length of the CDR3 is 15 residues. The ends lost 5 bases at V and 5 bases at J; junction bases unmatched: 9. Written as DNA, the CDR3 is TGTGCCAGCAGTCTAACAGGGGGCGCAAGATATGGCTACACCTTC. It encodes CASSLTGGARYGYTF.

This clone has a handful of counts. This rearrangement joins TRBV7-2 to TRBJ2-7, with a possible D match to TRBD2 (5 bases). Germline V gives CDR1 SGHTA, CDR2 FQGNSA. Trimming took off 2 bases at V and 0 bases at J, with 8 bases between the two ends. The CDR3 spans 14 residues. This CDR3 reads CASSLQRSSYEQYF. As DNA, the CDR3 is TGTGCCAGCAGCTTACAGCGGAGCTCCTACGAGCAGTACTTC.

The V call is TRBV9, the J call TRBJ1-5, with no clear D. CDR3 length equals 16 residues. Germline-derived CDR1 and CDR2 are SGDLS and YYNGEE. Trimming shortened V by 0 bases and J by 2 bases, and 12 bases separated the two germline ends. In DNA, the CDR3 is TGTGCCAGCAGCGTAGAGGGAGGGCCAGGCAATCAGCCCCAGCATTTT. The encoded protein is CASSVEGGPGNQPQHF.

J is TRBJ2-7 and V is TRBV6-6; D is unclear. Per the germline V gene, CDR1 is MNHNY and CDR2 is SVGAGI (reference sequence). The V and J ends lost 5 bases and 2 bases respectively, with 4 bases between them. The CDR3 is 11 residues long. The CDR3 reads CASSDPYEQYF. CDR3 bases: TGTGCCAGCAGTGATCCCTACGAGCAGTACTTC.

The genes are TRBV6-5 and TRBJ1-1; TRBD1 aligns across 9 bases. Germline trimming cut 6 bases from V and 10 bases from J; bases unmatched to any gene: 9. Germline values: CDR1 MNHEY, CDR2 SVGAGI. The CDR3 is 13 amino acids. The CDR3 DNA is TGTGCCAGCAGACAAGGCCCGGGACAGGGAGCTTTCTTT. It encodes CASRQGPGQGAFF.

V usage is TRBV5-4 and J usage is TRBJ1-2; D is uncertain. V lost 0 bases and J lost 2, with 8 bases in between. The CDR3 covers 14 residues. Per the germline V gene, CDR1 is SGHNT and CDR2 is YYREEE (reference sequence). The CDR3, as DNA: TGTGCCAGCAGCTTGGCGACGCCCAACTATGGCTACACCTTC. This translates into CASSLATPNYGYTF.

V gene TRBV6-6 combines with J gene TRBJ1-5, with no clear D. V was clipped by 4 bases and J by 3 bases, with 7 bases between them. The CDR3 runs to 13 residues. The germline gives CDR1 MNHNY, CDR2 SVGAGI (reference sequence). The CDR3 region is CASSWSDNQPQHF. The CDR3 coding sequence is TGTGCCAGCAGTTGGTCAGACAATCAGCCCCAGCATTTT.

This clone was detected ten times or more. This chain links TRBV4-2 with TRBJ1-2; 8 nucleotides line up with TRBD1. The CDR3 spans 14 residues. V dropped 1 base and J dropped 7; count of bases not matched to a gene: 5. Per germline, CDR1 LGHNA and CDR2 YNFKEQ. CDR3 sequence (DNA): TGTGCCAGCAGCCAAGCCACACAGGGGGGTGGCTACACCTTC. It is translated as CASSQATQGGGYTF.

This chain connects TRBV12-3 or TRBV12-4 to TRBJ1-1; D is unresolved. With 5 bases removed from V and 8 bases from J, the gap between germline ends came to 6 bases. This CDR3 has 10 amino acids. The CDR3 region is CASSPLEAFF. In DNA, the CDR3 is TGTGCCAGCAGTCCCCTCGAAGCTTTCTTT.

J is TRBJ2-5 and V is TRBV5-1; D unclear. Looked up from germline, CDR1 is SGHRS and CDR2 is YFSETQ. V gave up 0 bases and J gave up 5 bases, with 11 bases separating them. The length of the CDR3 is 14 residues. CDR3 amino acids: CASSLGLDGETQYF. The CDR3 bases are TGCGCCAGCAGCTTGGGCTTGGACGGGGAGACCCAGTACTTC.

This chain joins TRBV5-6 and TRBJ2-7, with 8 bases lining up with TRBD1. Germline CDR1 SGHDT, CDR2 YYEEEE. The CDR3 is made up of 14 amino acids. V trimming: 3 bases; J trimming: 2 bases; junction bases outside the gene matches: 4. DNA for the CDR3: TGTGCCAGCAGCTACGGACAGGGCACCTACGAGCAGTACTTC. Translating gives CASSYGQGTYEQYF.

The chain combines TRBV19 with TRBJ1-1; D gene unclear. V was clipped by 3 bases and J by 0 bases, with 8 bases between them. CDR3 length equals 14 residues. Germline V gene data show CDR1 as LNHDA and CDR2 as SQIVND (reference sequence). The CDR3 DNA reads TGTGCCAGTAGTATTAACGGAATGAACACTGAAGCTTTCTTT. The encoded protein is CASSINGMNTEAFF.

The chain recombines TRBV7-9 with TRBJ2-3; TRBD2 is a possible D gene (6 bases). The germline V gene has CDR1 SEHNR and CDR2 FQNEAQ (reference sequence). This CDR3 region has 13 residues. Trimming removed 3 bases from V and 3 bases from J, with 7 bases in between. The CDR3 reads CASSFGGTDTQYF. The CDR3 bases are TGTGCCAGCAGCTTTGGAGGGACAGATACGCAGTATTTT.

The V call is TRBV9, the J call TRBJ1-4, with a possible D match to TRBD1 (6 bases). Germline-derived CDR1 and CDR2 are SGDLS and YYNGEE. The CDR3 contains 15 residues. The germline V and J ends were trimmed by 0 bases and 8 bases, with 14 bases remaining between them. The CDR3 loop is CASSVAGAGDEKLFF. DNA of the CDR3: TGTGCCAGCAGCGTAGCGGGGGCAGGGGACGAAAAACTGTTTTTT.

The chain links TRBV7-8 to TRBJ2-3; 14 nucleotides agree with TRBD2. The V segment lost 5 bases and the J segment 3 bases; nucleotides outside the gene matches: 10. The CDR3 is 18 residues long. Per germline, CDR1 SGHVS and CDR2 FQNEAQ. This CDR3 reads CASSLRRTSGGKTDTQYF. The CDR3 nucleotides are TGTGCCAGCAGCCTACGGCGGACTAGCGGGGGGAAAACAGATACGCAGTATTTT.

The J gene is TRBJ2-1, the V gene TRBV30, with 7 positions matching TRBD2. The junction had 18 bases not matched to a gene; V was cut back by 3 bases and J by 4 bases. The length of the CDR3 is 18 residues. The germline CDR1 and CDR2 sequences are GTSNPN and SVGIG (reference sequence). CDR3 in DNA: TGTGCCTGGAGGTGGGGGAACCCCGGGACTACGATATACAATGAGCAGTTCTTC. Protein sequence: CAWRWGNPGTTIYNEQFF.

The V and J genes are TRBV5-1 and TRBJ2-1; 11 bases are a match to TRBD2. V gave up 3 bases and J gave up 8 bases; unmatched junction bases: 7. The CDR3 runs to 15 residues. Germline CDR1 SGHRS, CDR2 YFSETQ. The DNA of the CDR3 is TGCGCCAGCAGCTCCTTAGCGGGGGGGCCCGATGAGCAGTTCTTC. Protein: CASSSLAGGPDEQFF.

The chain uses TRBV5-1 and TRBJ1-2; the D gene is possibly TRBD1 (5 bases). The CDR3 consists of 13 residues. V gave up 1 base and J gave up 8 bases, with 12 bases separating them. Germline V gene data show CDR1 as SGHRS and CDR2 as YFSETQ. The CDR3 DNA is TGCGCCAGCAGCTTGATCCGGGGCGAAGGCTACACCTTC. Translation gives CASSLIRGEGYTF.

The gene calls are TRBV18 and TRBJ2-7; possible D gene TRBD1, 5 bases. The length of the CDR3 is 14 residues. Looked up from germline, CDR1 is KGHSH and CDR2 is LQKENI. V was clipped by 4 bases and J by 2 bases, with 12 bases between them. CDR3 amino acids: CASSQDTGPYEQYF. CDR3 sequence (DNA): TGTGCCAGCTCACAGGACACGGGCCCCTACGAGCAGTACTTC.